Each of the 8 T cell receptor beta chains below was sequenced from the same sample in a study of blood T cell repertoires in COVID-19. Generated by immunoSEQ multiplex PCR, the TCRdb table keeps only in-frame clones and is missing some. The top ten hold under 20% of the sample, which has some 76,000 clones, 85% to 90% seen once. Sequenced sample: peripheral blood. The receptors were gathered from a man of 80 years or more in a cohort sampled during active COVID-19.

This chain links TRBV10-3 with TRBJ2-1, with 12 positions matching TRBD2. Losses at the gene ends were 8 bases for V and 5 bases for J; bases not matched to a gene: 7. The germline V gene has CDR1 ENHRY and CDR2 SYGVKD. CDR3 length: 15 residues. CDR3 in DNA: TGTGCCATCGGGCCTAGCGGGGGGGCCGACAATGAGCAGTTCTTC. It yields the protein CAIGPSGGADNEQFF.

The chain is built from TRBV7-6 and TRBJ2-2; D possibly corresponds to TRBD1 (6 bases). This CDR3 spans 17 amino acids. V was cut by 3 bases and J by 3 bases, with 17 bases left in between. Per germline, CDR1 SGHVS and CDR2 FNYEAQ. The CDR3 reads CASSFLQGSIDTGELFF. The CDR3 bases are TGTGCCAGCAGCTTCTTACAGGGCAGCATTGACACCGGGGAGCTGTTTTTT. The full variable domain, its missing parts supplied by reference TRBV7-6 and TRBJ2-2, is GAGVSQSPRYKVTKRGQDVALRCDPISGHVSLYWYRQALGQGPEFLTYFNYEAQQDKSGLPNDRFSAERPEGSISTLTIQRTEQRDSAMYRCASSFLQGSIDTGELFFGEGSRLTVL.

The sample holds one count of this clone. The chain combines TRBV19 with TRBJ2-1, with a possible D match to TRBD2 (5 bases). The CDR3 sequence is 16 residues long. CDR1 LNHDA and CDR2 SQIVND come from the germline V gene (reference sequence). V was clipped by 2 bases and J by 3 bases, with 14 bases between them. CDR3 DNA sequence: TGTGCCAGTAGTATATCTGGAGGAGGCGACTACAATGAGCAGTTCTTC. This translates into CASSISGGGDYNEQFF.

V usage is TRBV2 and J usage is TRBJ2-2; 14 bases match TRBD2. Trimming at V came to 6 bases and at J to 12 bases, leaving 9 bases not matched to a gene. CDR3 size: 15 residues. Germline CDR1 and CDR2: SNHLY and FYNNEI. CDR3 amino acids: CASSDSGTSGGQLFF. DNA for the CDR3: TGTGCCAGCAGCGATTCCGGGACTAGCGGGGGCCAGCTGTTTTTT.

This clone was picked up one time. J is TRBJ2-5 and V is TRBV10-3, with 8 positions matching TRBD1. V was pared by 9 bases and J by 3 bases, with 9 bases of the junction left unmatched. Germline values: CDR1 ENHRY, CDR2 SYGVKD. This CDR3 region has 14 residues. The DNA of the CDR3 is TGTGCCATTCGGAGCCCGGGACAGGAAGAGACCCAGTACTTC. The encoded protein is CAIRSPGQEETQYF.

The DNA of the CDR3 is TGTGCCATCAGTGACCCCGGAAGGGAAGGGGATGAGCAGTTCTTC. Protein sequence: CAISDPGREGDEQFF. The chain combines TRBV10-3 with TRBJ2-1, with D perhaps matching TRBD1 (5 bases). The CDR3 covers 15 residues. Trimming removed 3 bases from V and 8 bases from J, with 17 bases in between. CDR1 is ENHRY and CDR2 is SYGVKD in the germline V gene.

The V and J genes are TRBV18 and TRBJ2-1; D is perhaps TRBD1 (6 bases). Deletions cut 6 bases from V and 2 bases from J, with 14 bases between. This CDR3 spans 15 amino acids. The V gene's germline CDR1 is KGHSH and CDR2 LQKENI. The CDR3 loop is CASSDRSRTYNEQFF. In DNA, the CDR3 is TGTGCCAGCTCCGACAGGTCCCGTACCTACAATGAGCAGTTCTTC.

This chain links TRBV9 with TRBJ2-1; D is ambiguous. Germline V CDR1 and CDR2: SGDLS, YYNGEE. The V and J ends lost 0 bases and 5 bases respectively, with 6 bases between them. This CDR3 has 13 amino acids. The CDR3 loop is CASSVGPDNEQFF. For the CDR3, the DNA is TGTGCCAGCAGCGTAGGCCCAGACAATGAGCAGTTCTTC.